The 2 T cell receptor beta chains in this list originate from one sample, sequenced in a study of blood T cell repertoires in COVID-19. Clones were sequenced by immunoSEQ multiplex PCR, and TCRdb holds only the in-frame ones, with some missing. The sample has roughly 130,000 clones; 70% to 80% are singletons. The sequencing input was peripheral blood. The receptors were gathered from a man aged 50 to 59 with acute or convalescent COVID-19.

V usage is TRBV3-1 (or the pseudogene TRBV3-2) and J usage is TRBJ1-1; TRBD1 might be the D (6 bases). The CDR3 totals 16 residues. V dropped 5 bases and J dropped 0 bases, with 16 bases sitting between them. The germline V gene has CDR1 LGHDT and CDR2 YNNKEL (reference sequence). The CDR3 bases are TGTGCCAGCAGCACCTGGCGACAGGCCGTGAACACTGAAGCTTTCTTT. The encoded protein is CASSTWRQAVNTEAFF.

The chain recombines TRBV11-2 with TRBJ2-7; D is uncertain. Trimming stripped 1 base from V and 3 bases from J, with 7 bases between. CDR3 length: 13 amino acids. Germline loops: CDR1 SGHAT, CDR2 FQNNGV. The CDR3 DNA is TGTGCCAGCAGCTTAGTTGCAGTCTACGAGCAGTACTTC. Encoded protein: CASSLVAVYEQYF.